This TCR beta chain comes out of a study of OX40 agonist ivuxolimab in advanced cancers. Study-level information: Partial response was recorded in three patients: one hepatocellular carcinoma and two cutaneous melanoma cases.

This clone was seen only a few times. The CDR3 contains 13 residues. Germline-derived CDR1 and CDR2 are MNHNS and SASEGT. V dropped 11 bases and J dropped 10 bases, with 18 bases sitting between them. TCRdb's table, derived via immunoSEQ multiplex PCR, lists solely in-frame clones and lacks some. This table holds under 110,000 clones, just over 90% found once. V gene TRBV6-1 combines with J gene TRBJ1-6; tentative D call: TRBD1 (5 bases). The sequencing used CD4+ or CD8+ T cells sorted from blood, collected in a trial of the OX40 agonist ivuxolimab. The TCR sequence derives from an adult with an advanced solid tumor such as melanoma, head and neck, liver or kidney cancer. The CDR3 loop is CACGVWEGSPLHF. CDR3 nucleotides: TGTGCCTGCGGGGTTTGGGAGGGGTCACCCCTCCACTTT.